These T cell receptor beta chains were read from a single sample in a study of shared clonotypes between healthy human individuals. Clones were sequenced by immunoSEQ multiplex PCR, and TCRdb holds only the in-frame ones, with some missing. The sample contains some 380,000 clones, approximately 97% of which appear only once. The sequenced sample was memory CD8+ T cells sorted from blood. The source of these receptors is a man aged 25 to 40 in good health. The CDR3 runs from the conserved cysteine through the conserved F or W. The D gene is left open where the match is weak. Clone size, where shown, is once, few, many, or a class for clones that have expanded.

J | D | size | V | DNA | CDR3
TRBJ2-1 | . | . | TRBV19 | TGTGCCAGTAGTATCGTCTACAGCAATGAGCAGTTCTTC | CASSIVYSNEQFF
TRBJ2-1 | . | . | TRBV28 | TGTGCCAGCAGCCCCGACAGGAGCAACAATGAGCAGTTCTTC | CASSPDRSNNEQFF
TRBJ2-7 | TRBD1 | . | TRBV2 | TGTGCCAGCAGCCCTAGGGGACAGGGGACCTACGAGCAGTACTTC | CASSPRGQGTYEQYF
TRBJ2-7 | . | . | TRBV19 | TGTGCCAGTAGTATTTCGGCGGGGCCTACCTACGAGCAGTACTTC | CASSISAGPTYEQYF
TRBJ2-1 | TRBD2 | . | TRBV19 | TGTGCCAGTGGAAATAGCGGGCCGAATGAGCAGTTCTTC | CASGNSGPNEQFF
TRBJ2-1 | . | once | TRBV5-4 | TGTGCCAGCAGCTTGAATAATGAGCAGTTCTTC | CASSLNNEQFF
TRBJ2-2 | . | . | TRBV28 | TGTGCCAGCAGTCCCGACAGCTTAACGAACACCGGGGAGCTGTTTTTT | CASSPDSLTNTGELFF
TRBJ1-2 | . | . | TRBV11-3 | TGTGCCAGCAGCTTACGAACAATCTATGGCTACACCTTC | CASSLRTIYGYTF
TRBJ2-7 | . | . | TRBV4-1 | TGCGCCAGCAGCCAAGTGAGGGGCGAGCAGTACTTC | CASSQVRGEQYF
TRBJ2-1 | . | . | TRBV9 | TGTGCCAGCAGCGTCGGACCTGGCAATGAGCAGTTCTTC | CASSVGPGNEQFF
TRBJ1-1 | . | . | TRBV11-1 | TGTGCCAGCAGCTTAGTTACGGGCACTGAAGCTTTCTTT | CASSLVTGTEAFF
TRBJ2-1 | TRBD2 | . | TRBV5-8 | TGTGCCAGCAGCCCGGGACTAGCGGGGACCACCTACAATGAGCAGTTCTTC | CASSPGLAGTTYNEQFF
TRBJ2-7 | TRBD1 | . | TRBV5-1 | TGCGCCAGCAGCTTGGCCGGCAGGGGGCGCTCCTACGAGCAGTACTTC | CASSLAGRGRSYEQYF
TRBJ2-2 | . | once | TRBV2 | TGTGCCAGCAGTAGGACCGGGGAGCTGTTTTTT | CASSRTGELFF
TRBJ2-7 | . | . | TRBV7-8 | TGTGCCAGCAGCTTAGCGACAACCTCCTACGAGCAGTACTTC | CASSLATTSYEQYF